This TCR beta chain was captured in a study of blood T cell repertoires in COVID-19. J gave up 6 bases and V 3 bases, and 14 bases lay outside the gene matches. This CDR3 contains 17 residues. Germline values: CDR1 LGHNA, CDR2 YSLEER. The table came from immunoSEQ multiplex PCR; TCRdb's copy has only in-frame clones and leaves some out. The sample shows tens of thousands of clones, roughly 70% of them seen only once. The clonotype was recovered from a man between 70 and 80 years old with COVID-19, enrolled during active disease. The chain links TRBV4-3 to TRBJ2-3; TRBD2 agrees at 8 bases. Sequenced: peripheral blood. The CDR3 reads CASSHDTSGEALDTQYF. Written as DNA, the CDR3 is TGCGCCAGCAGCCATGATACTAGCGGAGAGGCTTTGGATACGCAGTATTTT.